These T cell receptor beta chains were read from a single sample in a study of cytomegalovirus exposure and HLA in healthy donors. TCRdb's table, derived via immunoSEQ multiplex PCR, lists solely in-frame clones and lacks some. The data hold over 200,000 clones, with 85% to 90% observed a single time. The sample taken for sequencing was PBMCs. The source is a woman between 18 and 30 years old in good health and CMV-seronegative. CDR3s include the opening cysteine and the closing phenylalanine or tryptophan. D genes are given only for firm matches. Clone size is not always given. Where it is, it says once, few, many or a class for expanded clones.

v_call: TRBV28; j_call: TRBJ2-7; d_call: NA; clone_size: NA; cdr3_aa: CASSPPRGYEQYF; cdr3_nt: TGTGCCAGCAGCCCCCCACGGGGGTACGAGCAGTACTTC
v_call: TRBV5-1; j_call: TRBJ2-2; d_call: TRBD2; clone_size: NA; cdr3_aa: CASSSVAGPNTGELFF; cdr3_nt: TGCGCCAGCAGCTCCGTAGCGGGACCGAACACCGGGGAGCTGTTTTTT
v_call: TRBV29-1; j_call: TRBJ2-7; d_call: TRBD2; clone_size: many; cdr3_aa: CSVVGGSTYEQYF; cdr3_nt: TGCAGCGTTGTCGGGGGGAGCACCTACGAGCAGTACTTC
v_call: TRBV4-2; j_call: TRBJ2-3; d_call: TRBD1; clone_size: NA; cdr3_aa: CASSQDLRRTGGTDTQYF; cdr3_nt: TGTGCCAGCAGCCAAGATCTGCGGAGGACAGGGGGCACAGATACGCAGTATTTT
v_call: TRBV5-4; j_call: TRBJ2-5; d_call: TRBD2; clone_size: NA; cdr3_aa: CASSLPGGGETQYF; cdr3_nt: TGTGCCAGCAGCCTCCCTGGGGGGGGAGAGACCCAGTACTTC
v_call: TRBV4-2; j_call: TRBJ2-3; d_call: NA; clone_size: NA; cdr3_aa: CASSQTLADTQYF; cdr3_nt: TGTGCCAGCAGCCAGACCTTAGCGGATACGCAGTATTTT
v_call: TRBV6-1; j_call: TRBJ1-2; d_call: NA; clone_size: NA; cdr3_aa: CASSEAPRQSGGYGYTF; cdr3_nt: TGTGCCAGCAGTGAAGCTCCTAGACAGTCCGGGGGCTATGGCTACACCTTC
v_call: TRBV7-2; j_call: TRBJ1-1; d_call: NA; clone_size: NA; cdr3_aa: CASSLTGVNTEAFF; cdr3_nt: TGTGCCAGCAGCTTGACAGGAGTGAACACTGAAGCTTTCTTT
v_call: TRBV28; j_call: TRBJ1-2; d_call: TRBD1; clone_size: NA; cdr3_aa: CASSYQGAPVGYTF; cdr3_nt: TGTGCCAGCAGTTATCAGGGGGCTCCAGTAGGCTACACCTTC
v_call: TRBV15; j_call: TRBJ2-7; d_call: NA; clone_size: NA; cdr3_aa: CATSRDPQGSYEQYF; cdr3_nt: TGTGCCACCAGCAGAGATCCCCAGGGCTCCTACGAGCAGTACTTC
v_call: TRBV7-2; j_call: TRBJ2-7; d_call: TRBD2; clone_size: NA; cdr3_aa: CASSLWLADYEQYF; cdr3_nt: TGTGCCAGCAGCTTATGGCTAGCGGACTACGAGCAGTACTTC
v_call: TRBV13; j_call: TRBJ1-1; d_call: NA; clone_size: once; cdr3_aa: CASSSKGVGRDTEAFF; cdr3_nt: TGTGCCAGCAGCTCAAAAGGTGTAGGGAGGGACACTGAAGCTTTCTTT
v_call: TRBV4-1; j_call: TRBJ1-2; d_call: TRBD1; clone_size: NA; cdr3_aa: CASSQGGTGSVAYGYTF; cdr3_nt: TGCGCCAGCAGCCAAGGGGGGACAGGGAGTGTGGCCTATGGCTACACCTTC
v_call: TRBV6-6; j_call: TRBJ2-7; d_call: TRBD1; clone_size: NA; cdr3_aa: CASSDDRGGYEQYF; cdr3_nt: TGTGCCAGCAGTGACGACAGGGGAGGTTACGAGCAGTACTTC
v_call: TRBV6-1; j_call: TRBJ2-1; d_call: TRBD1; clone_size: NA; cdr3_aa: CASSRTGDDEQFF; cdr3_nt: TGTGCCAGCAGCAGGACAGGGGACGATGAGCAGTTCTTC
v_call: TRBV11-2; j_call: TRBJ2-1; d_call: TRBD2; clone_size: NA; cdr3_aa: CASSSRLARKSSYNEQFF; cdr3_nt: TGTGCCAGCAGCTCCAGACTAGCTAGGAAGAGCTCCTACAATGAGCAGTTCTTC
v_call: TRBV7-9; j_call: TRBJ2-7; d_call: TRBD1; clone_size: NA; cdr3_aa: CASSPSRGRSYEQYF; cdr3_nt: TGTGCCAGCAGCCCCTCCAGGGGGCGATCGTACGAGCAGTACTTC
v_call: TRBV28; j_call: TRBJ1-2; d_call: NA; clone_size: few; cdr3_aa: CASRADSTVYGYTF; cdr3_nt: TGTGCCAGCAGGGCGGACAGCACTGTCTATGGCTACACCTTC
v_call: TRBV30; j_call: TRBJ1-2; d_call: NA; clone_size: NA; cdr3_aa: CAWSLVNYGYTF; cdr3_nt: TGTGCCTGGAGTTTAGTTAACTATGGCTACACCTTC
v_call: TRBV5-6; j_call: TRBJ1-1; d_call: TRBD1; clone_size: NA; cdr3_aa: CASRTRKGQGVAFF; cdr3_nt: TGTGCCAGCAGAACCCGAAAAGGACAGGGAGTGGCTTTCTTT
v_call: TRBV7-8; j_call: TRBJ1-5; d_call: TRBD1; clone_size: few; cdr3_aa: CASSPGTVYSNQPQHF; cdr3_nt: TGTGCCAGCAGCCCGGGGACAGTCTATAGCAATCAGCCCCAGCATTTT
v_call: TRBV7-9; j_call: TRBJ1-2; d_call: TRBD1; clone_size: few; cdr3_aa: CASGARDSLNYGYTF; cdr3_nt: TGTGCCAGCGGAGCGCGGGACAGCCTTAACTATGGCTACACCTTC
v_call: TRBV7-9; j_call: TRBJ1-2; d_call: TRBD1; clone_size: few; cdr3_aa: CASSGGSGTENF; cdr3_nt: TGTGCCAGCAGCGGGGGCTCCGGGACAGAGAACTTC
v_call: TRBV10-3; j_call: TRBJ2-1; d_call: NA; clone_size: NA; cdr3_aa: CAISGLDSNEQFF; cdr3_nt: TGTGCCATCAGTGGGCTAGATTCCAATGAGCAGTTCTTC
v_call: TRBV6-5; j_call: TRBJ1-1; d_call: NA; clone_size: once; cdr3_aa: CASSYSTRGRNTEAFF; cdr3_nt: TGTGCCAGCAGTTACTCGACCAGGGGACGGAACACTGAAGCTTTCTTT
v_call: TRBV6-1; j_call: TRBJ2-7; d_call: NA; clone_size: NA; cdr3_aa: CASSELEQYF; cdr3_nt: TGTGCCAGCAGTGAACTAGAGCAGTACTTC
v_call: TRBV11-2; j_call: TRBJ2-3; d_call: NA; clone_size: NA; cdr3_aa: CASSLDLGSSTDTQYF; cdr3_nt: TGTGCCAGCAGCTTAGATCTAGGTTCTAGCACAGATACGCAGTATTTT